This TCR beta chain emerged from a study of glioma-infiltrating T cells. The CDR3 loop spans 16 amino acids. J gave up 2 bases and V 1 base, and 5 bases lay outside the gene matches. Per the germline V gene, CDR1 is MGHRA and CDR2 is YSYEKL. About this clonotype: Its cognate antigen is unknown.

Study results and caveats: Tissue and blood shared very few CDR3 sequences. Tissue-blood divergence was below expectation in non-neoplastic patients, above in gliomas.

Using RNA template, CDR3s of TCR alpha and beta were amplified with iRepertoire arm-PCR. Tissue mRNA or PBMC total RNA, 100-400 ng, went into one-step reverse transcription and amplification. One entry per CDR3 protein results from TCRdb running MiXCR on the multiplex PCR reads. Here the sample spans some 150,000 distinct CDR3 sequences, approximately 39% being singletons. This chain uses TRBV4-1 with TRBJ2-5, with 9 bases lining up with TRBD2. Sample: glioma tissue, nonneoplastic brain tissue, or PBMCs (not recorded which). The origin of this receptor is a human donor with low-grade glioma or glioblastoma, undergoing nonglioma brain surgery, or in good health (not recorded which). For the CDR3, the DNA is TGCGCCAGCAGCCAAGCTCGCGGGGGGGGTCAAGAGACCCAGTACTTC. This sequence encodes CASSQARGGGQETQYF.